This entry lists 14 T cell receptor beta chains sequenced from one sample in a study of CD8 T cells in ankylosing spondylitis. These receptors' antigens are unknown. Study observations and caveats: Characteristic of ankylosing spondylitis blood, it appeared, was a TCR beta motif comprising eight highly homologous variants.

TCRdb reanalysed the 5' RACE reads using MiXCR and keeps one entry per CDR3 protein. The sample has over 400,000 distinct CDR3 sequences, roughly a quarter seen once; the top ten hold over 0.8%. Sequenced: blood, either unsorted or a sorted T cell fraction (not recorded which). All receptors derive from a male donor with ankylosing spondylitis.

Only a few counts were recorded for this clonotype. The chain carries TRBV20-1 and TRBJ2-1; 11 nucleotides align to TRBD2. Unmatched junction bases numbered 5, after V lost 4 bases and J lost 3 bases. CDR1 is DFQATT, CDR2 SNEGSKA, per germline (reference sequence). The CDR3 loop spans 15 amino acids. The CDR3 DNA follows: TGCAGTGCTAATACCGGGACTAGCGGCTACAATGAGCAGTTCTTC. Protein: CSANTGTSGYNEQFF.

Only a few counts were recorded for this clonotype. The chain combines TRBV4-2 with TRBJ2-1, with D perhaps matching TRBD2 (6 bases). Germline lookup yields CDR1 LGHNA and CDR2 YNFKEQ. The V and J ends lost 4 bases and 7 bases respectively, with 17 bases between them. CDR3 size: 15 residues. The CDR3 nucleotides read TGTGCCAGCAGCCGGGCAGGGACTGCACTAAATGAGCAGTTCTTC. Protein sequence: CASSRAGTALNEQFF.

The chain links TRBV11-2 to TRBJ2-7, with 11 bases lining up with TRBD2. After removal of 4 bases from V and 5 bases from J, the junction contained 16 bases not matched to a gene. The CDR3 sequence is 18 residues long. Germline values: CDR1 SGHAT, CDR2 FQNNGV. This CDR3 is CASSSTTSGSRSRNEQYF. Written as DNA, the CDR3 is TGTGCCAGCAGCTCTACAACTAGCGGGAGCCGGTCACGGAACGAGCAGTACTTC.

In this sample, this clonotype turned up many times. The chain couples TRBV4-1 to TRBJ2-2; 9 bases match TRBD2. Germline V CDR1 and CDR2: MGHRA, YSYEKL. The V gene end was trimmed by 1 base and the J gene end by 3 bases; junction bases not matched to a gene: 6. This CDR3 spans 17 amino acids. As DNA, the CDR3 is TGCGCCAGCAGCCAAGTGGCTAGCGGGATGGACACCGGGGAGCTGTTTTTT. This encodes CASSQVASGMDTGELFF.

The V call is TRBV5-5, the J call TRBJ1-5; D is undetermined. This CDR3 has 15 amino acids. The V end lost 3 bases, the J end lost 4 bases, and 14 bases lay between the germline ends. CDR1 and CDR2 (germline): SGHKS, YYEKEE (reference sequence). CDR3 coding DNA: TGTGCCAGCAGCTCGCTTGAGGTGATGAATCAGCCCCAGCATTTT. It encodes CASSSLEVMNQPQHF.

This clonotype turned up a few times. The CDR3 is CASQDRGFLAGELFF. CDR3 in DNA: TGTGCCAGCCAGGACAGGGGGTTTTTGGCCGGGGAGCTGTTTTTT. The J gene is TRBJ2-2, the V gene TRBV6-1, with 10 bases identical to TRBD1. J was trimmed by 6 bases and V by 8 bases; bases with no gene match: 9. The germline V gene has CDR1 MNHNS and CDR2 SASEGT. The CDR3 runs 15 residues.

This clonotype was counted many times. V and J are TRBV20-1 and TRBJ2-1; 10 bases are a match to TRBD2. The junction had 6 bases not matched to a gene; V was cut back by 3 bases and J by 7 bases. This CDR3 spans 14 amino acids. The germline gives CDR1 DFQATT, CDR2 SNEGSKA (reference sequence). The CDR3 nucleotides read TGCAGTGCTAGTCCGGGACTAGCGTATAATGAGCAGTTCTTC. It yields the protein CSASPGLAYNEQFF.

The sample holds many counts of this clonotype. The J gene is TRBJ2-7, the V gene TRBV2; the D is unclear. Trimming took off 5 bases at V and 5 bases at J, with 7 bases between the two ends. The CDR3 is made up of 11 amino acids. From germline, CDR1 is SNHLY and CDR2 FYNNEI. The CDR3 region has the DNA TGTGCCAGCAGTTACCAGGACGAGCAGTACTTC. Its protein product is CASSYQDEQYF.

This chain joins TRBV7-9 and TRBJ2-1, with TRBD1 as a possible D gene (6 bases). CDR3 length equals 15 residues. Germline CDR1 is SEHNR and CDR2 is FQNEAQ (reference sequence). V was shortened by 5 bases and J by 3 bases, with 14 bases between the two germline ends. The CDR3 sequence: CASSPNLGGYNEQFF. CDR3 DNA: TGTGCCAGCAGCCCTAATCTAGGGGGCTACAATGAGCAGTTCTTC.

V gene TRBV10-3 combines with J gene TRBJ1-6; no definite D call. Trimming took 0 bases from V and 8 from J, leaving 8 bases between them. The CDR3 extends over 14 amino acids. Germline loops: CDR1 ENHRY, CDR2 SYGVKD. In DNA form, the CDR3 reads TGTGCCATCAGTGAGTCGAGAGGAGATTCACCCCTCCACTTT. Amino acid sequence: CAISESRGDSPLHF.

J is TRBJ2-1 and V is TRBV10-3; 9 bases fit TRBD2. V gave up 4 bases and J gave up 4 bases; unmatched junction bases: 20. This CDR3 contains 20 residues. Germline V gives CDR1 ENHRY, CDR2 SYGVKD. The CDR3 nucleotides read TGTGCCATCAGTGGGAAGACTAGCGGAGACCCCGTACTGCGATACAATGAGCAGTTCTTC. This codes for CAISGKTSGDPVLRYNEQFF.

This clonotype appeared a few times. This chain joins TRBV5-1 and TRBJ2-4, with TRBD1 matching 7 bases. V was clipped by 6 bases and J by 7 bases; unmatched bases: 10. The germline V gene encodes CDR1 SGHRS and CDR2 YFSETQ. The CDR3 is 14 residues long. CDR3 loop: CASTAGGAWNIQYF. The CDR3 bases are TGCGCCAGCACCGCAGGGGGAGCGTGGAACATTCAGTACTTC.

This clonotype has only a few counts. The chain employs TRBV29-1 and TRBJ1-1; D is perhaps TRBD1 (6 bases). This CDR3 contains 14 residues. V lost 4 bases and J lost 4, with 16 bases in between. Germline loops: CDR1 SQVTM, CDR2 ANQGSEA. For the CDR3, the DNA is TGCAGCGTTGGAAGGGGGGCGGCGAGCACTGAAGCTTTCTTT. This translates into CSVGRGAASTEAFF.

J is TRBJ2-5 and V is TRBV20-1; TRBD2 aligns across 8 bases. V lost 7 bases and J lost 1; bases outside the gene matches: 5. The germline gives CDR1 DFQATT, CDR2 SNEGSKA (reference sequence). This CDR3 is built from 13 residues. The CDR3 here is CSGSAGGQETQYF. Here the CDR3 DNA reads TGCAGTGGCTCCGCGGGGGGCCAAGAGACCCAGTACTTC.